This TCR beta chain was sequenced for a study of T cells after yellow fever vaccination (dated by TCRdb to the late 2010s). For the wider study: The SMART-Seq v4 Ultra Low Input RNA kit was used to prepare libraries from fractions with low cell numbers. To follow T-cell clones before and after both primary and booster YFV17D yellow fever vaccination, bulk TCR alpha and beta repertoires underwent longitudinal sequencing. Two healthy male donors, one aged 18 to 30 and one aged 30 to 40 years, made up the cohort. Bulk PBMC replicates and cell subsets were isolated from blood drawn at multiple timepoints before and after both primary and secondary immunization.

Findings and caveats that apply to the study as a whole: A small share of clonotypes was detected in both CD4 and CD8 compartments, with the overlap likely arising from convergent recombination. The study included only two donors, which limits how far the findings can be generalized. After the booster, most clones that had expanded after primary vaccination were detected again (about 95% of CD4 and around nine tenths of CD8), suggesting broad maintenance of memory. Compared with the primary T-cell response, the secondary T-cell response was faster but weaker, reaching its peak on day 5 rather than on day 15. Computational filtering was needed because FACS-sorted repertoires could contain abundant contaminating clonotypes from the bulk population.

The CDR3, cysteine through phenylalanine, is 13 amino acids long. Only the CDR3 DNA stays, 39 bases, in frame from base 1. The V end loses 2 bases and the J end loses 3 bases, and a stretch of 7 bases separates them. Based on the germline V gene, the CDR1 and CDR2 sequences are SGHTA and FQGNSA. Synthesis of TCR cDNA relied on 5'RACE template switching, a step that introduced a universal primer site along with unique molecular identifiers. Priming of cDNA synthesis was performed from both the TCR alpha and TCR beta constant segments. Libraries were amplified in two PCR steps, with sample barcodes and sequencing adapters added in the second step. Sequencing of libraries was performed on Illumina HiSeq 2500 (2x100 bp) or NovaSeq (2x150 bp). Under the source paper's analysis protocol: Demultiplexing of reads and collapsing into UMI consensus sequences were performed with MIGEC, and V(D)J alignment was carried out with MiXCR. Using edgeR on replicate PBMC samples, clonotypes were called vaccine-responding if FDR was below 0.01 and the log2 fold change was above 5 up to day 15. Bulk clonotypes were assigned CD4 or CD8 identity according to which sequenced CD4 or CD8 repertoire held them at higher abundance. TCRdb took the public reads, trimmed them with fastp at Q25, ran MiXCR for clone calling and kept in-frame beta chains. Each CDR3 protein appears once, grouped with its most common genes and DNA. V and J calls and clone size were set by TCRdb, not the authors. Within this sample are under 550,000 distinct CDR3 sequences, with 21% of them counted one time only. The top ten constitute about a sixth of the sample.

The label giving this sample's treatment or condition can be read as: live attenuated yellow fever vaccine strain. At every blood-draw timepoint, two biological replicates of bulk PBMCs were collected. PBMCs were isolated from peripheral blood using a standard Ficoll-Paque protocol. TriZol was used to extract RNA from bulk PBMCs, CD4 and CD8 fractions, and dextramer-positive and dextramer-negative fractions. As to this clonotype: Its antigen is unknown. No much larger clone exists at a distance of one base, and base qualities are not known.

The sequence was obtained from a man between 18 and 35 years old who received the YFV17D yellow fever vaccine. The rearranged segments are TRBV7-2 and TRBJ1-2, with no reliable assignment of the D segment. Sequenced here: PBMCs, sampled about 21 days after the first yellow fever vaccination. The DNA sequence is as follows: TGTGCCAGCAGCTTACCGGGGTACTATGGCTACACCTTC. Its translation reads: CASSLPGYYGYTF.